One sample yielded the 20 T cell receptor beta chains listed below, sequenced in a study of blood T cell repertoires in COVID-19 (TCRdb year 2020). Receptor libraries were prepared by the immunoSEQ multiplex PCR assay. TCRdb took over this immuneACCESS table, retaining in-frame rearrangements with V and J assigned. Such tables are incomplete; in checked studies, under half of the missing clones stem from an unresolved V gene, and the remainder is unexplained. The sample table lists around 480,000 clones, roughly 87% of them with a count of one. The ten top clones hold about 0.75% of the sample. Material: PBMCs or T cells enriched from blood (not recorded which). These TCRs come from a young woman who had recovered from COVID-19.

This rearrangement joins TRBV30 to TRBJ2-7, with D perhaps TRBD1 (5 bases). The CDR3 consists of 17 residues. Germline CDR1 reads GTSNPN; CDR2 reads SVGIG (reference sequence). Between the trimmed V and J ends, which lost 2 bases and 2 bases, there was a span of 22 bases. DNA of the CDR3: TGTGCCTGGAGTAACGTTCTCCAGGGCCTAACTCCCTACGAGCAGTACTTC. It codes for CAWSNVLQGLTPYEQYF.

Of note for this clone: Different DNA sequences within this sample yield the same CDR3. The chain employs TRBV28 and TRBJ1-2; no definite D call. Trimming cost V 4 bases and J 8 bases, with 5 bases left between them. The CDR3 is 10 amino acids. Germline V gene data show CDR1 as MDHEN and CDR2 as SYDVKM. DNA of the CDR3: TGTGCCAGCAGTTCAAGCGGCTACACCTTC. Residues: CASSSSGYTF.

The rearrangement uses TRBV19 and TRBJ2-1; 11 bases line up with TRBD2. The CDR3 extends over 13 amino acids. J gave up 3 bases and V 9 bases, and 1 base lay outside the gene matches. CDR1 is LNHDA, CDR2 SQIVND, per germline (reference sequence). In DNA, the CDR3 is TGTGCCAGCGGGACTAGCGGCTACAATGAGCAGTTCTTC. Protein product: CASGTSGYNEQFF.

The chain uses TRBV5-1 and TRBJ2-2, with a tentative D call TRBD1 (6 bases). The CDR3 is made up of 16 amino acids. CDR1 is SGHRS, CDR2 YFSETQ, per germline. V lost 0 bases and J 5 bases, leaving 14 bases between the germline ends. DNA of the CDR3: TGCGCCAGCAGCTTGGAAGAAGGGGGTGGGACCGGGGAGCTGTTTTTT. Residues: CASSLEEGGGTGELFF.

CDR3 nucleotides: TGTGCCACCAGCAGGGGACAGGGAAGAGGGGAGCAGTACTTC. Its translation is CATSRGQGRGEQYF. The rearrangement uses TRBV15 and TRBJ2-7; 9 bases line up with TRBD1. CDR3 size: 14 residues. Germline V lookup: CDR1 LNHNV, CDR2 YYDKDF (reference sequence). V was clipped by 3 bases and J by 7 bases; unmatched bases: 7.

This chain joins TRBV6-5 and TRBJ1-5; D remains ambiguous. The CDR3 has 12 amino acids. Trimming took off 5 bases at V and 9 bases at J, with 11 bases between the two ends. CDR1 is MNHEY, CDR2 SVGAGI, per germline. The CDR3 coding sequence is TGTGCCAGCAGTCTTCGGGTCGGGCCCCAGCATTTT. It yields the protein CASSLRVGPQHF.

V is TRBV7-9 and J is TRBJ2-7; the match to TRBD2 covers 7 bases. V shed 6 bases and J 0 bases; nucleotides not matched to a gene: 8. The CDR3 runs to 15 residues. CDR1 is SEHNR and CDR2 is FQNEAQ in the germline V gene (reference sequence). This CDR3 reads CASSRGDHSSYEQYF. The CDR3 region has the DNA TGTGCCAGCAGTCGGGGGGACCACAGCTCCTACGAGCAGTACTTC.

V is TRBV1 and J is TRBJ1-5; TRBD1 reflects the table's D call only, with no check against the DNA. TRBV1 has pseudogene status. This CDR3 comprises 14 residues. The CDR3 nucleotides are TGCACCAGCCCTAGGGGACAGGACTATCAGCCCCAGCATTTT. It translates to CTSPRGQDYQPQHF.

CDR3 nucleotides: TGCGCCAGCAGCTTGCTCGTTTACCAAGAGACCCAGTACTTC. Amino acids: CASSLLVYQETQYF. This rearrangement joins TRBV5-1 to TRBJ2-5; no reliable D call. The germline V gene has CDR1 SGHRS and CDR2 YFSETQ. Trimming took off 1 base at V and 0 bases at J, with 7 bases between the two ends. The CDR3 consists of 14 residues.

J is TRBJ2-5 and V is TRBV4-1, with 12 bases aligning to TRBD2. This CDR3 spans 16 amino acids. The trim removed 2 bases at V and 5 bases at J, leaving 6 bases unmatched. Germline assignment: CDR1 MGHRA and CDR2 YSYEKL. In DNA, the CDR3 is TGCGCCAGCAGCCAACTAGCGGGGGGGTCTGAGGAGACCCAGTACTTC. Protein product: CASSQLAGGSEETQYF.

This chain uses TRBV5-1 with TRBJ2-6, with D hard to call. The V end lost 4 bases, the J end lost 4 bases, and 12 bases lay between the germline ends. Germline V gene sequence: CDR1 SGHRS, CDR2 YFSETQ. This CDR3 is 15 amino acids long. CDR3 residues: CASSPLGLGANVLTF. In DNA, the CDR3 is TGCGCCAGCAGCCCCCTGGGCCTCGGGGCCAACGTCCTGACTTTC.

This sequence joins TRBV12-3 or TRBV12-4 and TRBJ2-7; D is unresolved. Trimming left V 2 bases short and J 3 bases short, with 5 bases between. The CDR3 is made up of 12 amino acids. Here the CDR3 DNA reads TGTGCCAGCAGTTTAAACTTCTACGAGCAGTACTTC. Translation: CASSLNFYEQYF.

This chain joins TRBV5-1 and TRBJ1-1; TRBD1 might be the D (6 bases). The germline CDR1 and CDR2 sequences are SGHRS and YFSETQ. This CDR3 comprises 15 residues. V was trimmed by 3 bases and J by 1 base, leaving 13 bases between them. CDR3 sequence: CASSSLQGTNTEAFF. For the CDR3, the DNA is TGCGCCAGCAGCTCGTTACAGGGAACGAACACTGAAGCTTTCTTT.

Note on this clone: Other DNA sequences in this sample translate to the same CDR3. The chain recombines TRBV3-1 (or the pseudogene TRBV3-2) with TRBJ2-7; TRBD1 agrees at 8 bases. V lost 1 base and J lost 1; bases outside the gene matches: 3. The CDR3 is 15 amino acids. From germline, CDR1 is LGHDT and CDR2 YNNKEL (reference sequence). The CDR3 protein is CASSQAGQGSYEQYF. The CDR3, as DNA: TGTGCCAGCAGCCAAGCCGGACAGGGTTCCTACGAGCAGTACTTC.

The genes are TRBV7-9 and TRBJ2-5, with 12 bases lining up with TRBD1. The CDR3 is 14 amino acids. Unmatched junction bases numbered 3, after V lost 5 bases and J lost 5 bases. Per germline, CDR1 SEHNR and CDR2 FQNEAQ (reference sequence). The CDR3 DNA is TGTGCCAGCAGCCGGGACAGGGGGCAGGAGACCCAGTACTTC. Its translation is CASSRDRGQETQYF.

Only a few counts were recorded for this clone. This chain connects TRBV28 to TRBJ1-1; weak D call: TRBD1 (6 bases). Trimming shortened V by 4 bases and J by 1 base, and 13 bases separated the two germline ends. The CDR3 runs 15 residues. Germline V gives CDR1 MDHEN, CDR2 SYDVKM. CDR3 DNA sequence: TGTGCCAGCAGTTCGGGGGGGCAGGGGAACACTGAAGCTTTCTTT. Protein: CASSSGGQGNTEAFF.

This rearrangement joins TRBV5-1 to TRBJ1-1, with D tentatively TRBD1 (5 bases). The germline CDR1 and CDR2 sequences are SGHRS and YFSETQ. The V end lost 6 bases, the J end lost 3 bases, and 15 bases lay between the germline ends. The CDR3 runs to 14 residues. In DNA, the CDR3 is TGCGCCAGCACTCCCCAGGGTTCGCACACTGAAGCTTTCTTT. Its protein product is CASTPQGSHTEAFF.

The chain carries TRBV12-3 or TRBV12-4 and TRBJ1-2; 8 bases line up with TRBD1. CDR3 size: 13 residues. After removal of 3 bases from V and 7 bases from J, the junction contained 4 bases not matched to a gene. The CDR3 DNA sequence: TGTGCCAGCAGTTTCCAGGGGGCGGGTGGCTACACCTTC. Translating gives CASSFQGAGGYTF.

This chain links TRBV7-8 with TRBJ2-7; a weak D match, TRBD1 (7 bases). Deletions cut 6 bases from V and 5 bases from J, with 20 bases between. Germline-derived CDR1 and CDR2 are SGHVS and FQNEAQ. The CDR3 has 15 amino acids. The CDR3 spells CASSLEGAGSDEQYF. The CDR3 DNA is TGTGCCAGCAGTTTGGAGGGGGCCGGCTCAGACGAGCAGTACTTC.

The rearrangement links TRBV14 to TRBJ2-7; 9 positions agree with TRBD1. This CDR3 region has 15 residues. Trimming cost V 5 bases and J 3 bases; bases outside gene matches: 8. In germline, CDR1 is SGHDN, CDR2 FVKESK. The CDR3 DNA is TGTGCCAGCAGCTATGGACAGGGGACTTACTACGAGCAGTACTTC. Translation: CASSYGQGTYYEQYF.